This T cell receptor (beta chain) was found in a study of PD-L1 blockade in urothelial cancer. Looking at the study overall: Prior exposure to chemotherapy in patients amounted to 0 to 3 regimens received. Researchers looked at the blood 3 weeks (second dose) and 6 weeks after treatment began.

The repertoire was sequenced with immunoSEQ multiplex PCR; TCRdb's copy has only in-frame clones and lacks some. Among 70,000 to 95,000 clones, about 89% were seen once, and the ten largest hold more than 0.85%. As to time point: pretreatment peripheral blood. The V and J ends lost 4 bases and 8 bases, in that order; junction bases with no gene match: 11. The CDR3 covers 14 residues. In germline, CDR1 is SGHNT, CDR2 YYREEE (reference sequence). The TCR was taken from a woman aged 80 or over with urothelial cancer. The J gene is TRBJ1-2, the V gene TRBV5-4, with 7 nucleotides matching TRBD1. The sequencing here drew on PBMCs, taken around atezolizumab (anti-PD-L1) treatment. CDR3: CASSPRDSPTGYTF. The CDR3 nucleotides are TGTGCCAGCAGCCCTCGGGACAGCCCCACCGGCTACACCTTC.